This T cell receptor beta chain was captured by sequencing in a study of T cells after yellow fever vaccination. On the study more broadly: Fractions low in cell number were prepared with SMART-Seq v4 Ultra Low Input.

Study-level points and caveats: A minor fraction of clonotypes spanned both CD4 and CD8 compartments.

On this clonotype itself: Its antigen is not known. Sequence at one end of the junction differs from germline and may be a read error.

As TCR cDNA was made by 5'RACE template switching, a universal primer site and UMIs were added. TCRdb redid the calling of the 5' RACE reads with MiXCR, one entry per CDR3 protein. The data show hundreds of thousands of distinct CDR3 sequences, with approximately 18% seen just once and over 15% held by the top ten. This CDR3 comprises 13 residues. Germline V lookup: CDR1 KGHDR, CDR2 SFDVKD. This clonotype was obtained from a man between 18 and 29 years old who received the YFV17D yellow fever vaccine. The genes are TRBV24-1 and TRBJ1-5, with a weak D call TRBD1 (5 bases). Sample: PBMCs, taken before the yellow fever booster vaccination. The CDR3 spells CATSDPPGGPLIF. The CDR3 DNA reads TGTGCCACCAGTGATCCGCCCGGGGGACCCCTAATCTTT.